These 8 T cell receptor beta chains originate from one sample sequenced in a study of cytomegalovirus exposure and HLA in healthy donors. Primers: 60 Vbeta forward and 13 Jbeta reverse. The method was immunoSEQ multiplex PCR; TCRdb's version includes in-frame clones alone and lacks a portion of them. The table has about 160,000 clones, roughly 85% seen once; the top ten hold 1%. The sequenced sample was PBMCs. The origin of the receptors is a boy younger than 10 in good health and CMV-seronegative.

The rearrangement links TRBV6-4 to TRBJ1-5, with TRBD1 matching over 7 bases. This CDR3 is built from 15 residues. Germline values: CDR1 MRHNA, CDR2 SNTAGT. V lost 3 bases, J lost 6 bases, and 8 bases stayed unmatched. The DNA of the CDR3 is TGTGCCAGCAGTGAGCAAGGGGGCCGGGGTCAGCCCCAGCATTTT. It encodes CASSEQGGRGQPQHF.

The chain joins TRBV27 to TRBJ2-1; possibly TRBD1 for D (6 bases). The CDR3 sequence is 16 residues long. V lost 5 bases, J lost 0 bases, and 14 bases lay in between. Germline CDR1 is MNHEY and CDR2 is SMNVEV (reference sequence). CDR3 region: CASSVDSLSSYNEQFF. The CDR3 DNA is TGTGCCAGCAGTGTGGACAGTCTCAGCTCCTACAATGAGCAGTTCTTC.

The chain couples TRBV28 to TRBJ1-4; 9 bases map to TRBD1. Germline CDR1 reads MDHEN; CDR2 reads SYDVKM. The ends lost 5 bases at V and 8 bases at J; junction bases unmatched: 9. The CDR3 length is 15 residues. CDR3: CASSVTGQGGEKLFF. DNA for the CDR3: TGTGCCAGCAGTGTAACGGGACAGGGCGGCGAAAAACTGTTTTTT.

This clone was seen a handful of times. The chain carries TRBV5-4 and TRBJ2-2; TRBD1 might be the D (6 bases). This CDR3 is built from 14 residues. Trimming pared 1 base from V and 7 bases from J, leaving 11 bases between. Germline lookup yields CDR1 SGHNT and CDR2 YYREEE (reference sequence). The CDR3 protein is CASSLLQGNGELFF. As DNA, the CDR3 is TGTGCCAGCAGCTTGCTACAGGGAAACGGGGAGCTGTTTTTT. The full variable domain, its missing parts supplied by reference TRBV5-4 and TRBJ2-2, is ETGVTQSPTHLIKTRGQQVTLRCSSQSGHNTVSWYQQALGQGPQFIFQYYREEENGRGNFPPRFSGLQFPNYSSELNVNALELDDSALYLCASSLLQGNGELFFGEGSRLTVL.

In this sample, this clone turned up once. This chain joins TRBV19 and TRBJ2-7; the match to TRBD1 covers 7 bases. The CDR3 has 15 residues. Germline CDR1 and CDR2: LNHDA and SQIVND (reference sequence). Here the CDR3 reads CASSVKGAPSSEQYV. The DNA for the CDR3 is TGTGCCAGTAGTGTGAAGGGGGCGCCGTCCTCCGAGCAGTACGTC.

The V gene is TRBV9, the J gene TRBJ2-1; a possible D gene is TRBD2 (6 bases). This CDR3 contains 10 residues. V was cut by 7 bases and J by 7 bases, with 6 bases left in between. From germline, CDR1 is SGDLS and CDR2 YYNGEE. The CDR3 bases are TGTGCCAGCGCGGGGAATGAGCAGTTCTTC. Its translation is CASAGNEQFF. The whole variable domain, filled in from reference TRBV9 and TRBJ2-1, reads DSGVTQTPKHLITATGQRVTLRCSPRSGDLSVYWYQQSLDQGLQFLIQYYNGEERAKGNILERFSAQQFPDLHSELNLSSLELGDSALYFCASAGNEQFFGPGTRLTVL.

V and J are TRBV28 and TRBJ2-1; 10 bases align to TRBD1. CDR1 is MDHEN and CDR2 is SYDVKM in the germline V gene. The CDR3 has 14 residues. V was clipped by 7 bases and J by 3 bases; unmatched bases: 3. This chain's CDR3 is CASIGTGVYNEQFF. CDR3 in DNA: TGTGCCAGCATTGGGACAGGGGTCTACAATGAGCAGTTCTTC.

On this clone itself: Compared with germline, one end of the junction differs, possibly owing to a read error. The V and J genes are TRBV9 and TRBJ2-2, with a possible D match to TRBD2 (5 bases). CDR3 length: 14 residues. CDR1 SGDLS and CDR2 YYNGEE come from the germline V gene. The CDR3 here is CASSLTGNAGELFF. CDR3 nucleotide sequence: TGTGCCAGCAGCTTAACGGGGAACGCCGGGGAGCTGTTTTTT.